These 26 T cell receptor beta chains were all obtained from the same sample, sequenced in a study of T cell repertoires in cytomegalovirus infection (dated by TCRdb to the late 2010s). Data came from an Illumina HiSeq 1500. TCRdb reprocessing: public reads trimmed at Q25 with fastp, clones called with MiXCR, in-frame beta chains kept. All rows with the same CDR3 protein become a single entry with the most common DNA and genes. In all, the sample holds 310,000 or so distinct CDR3 sequences, and 17% of those were seen once. The ten largest clonotypes hold around 11% of the sample. Sequenced sample: PBMCs. The receptor set was obtained from a human donor in good health (CMV status not recorded). Some clones in this sample may be carry-over from other donors' samples.

The table lists this clonotype with many counts. The V and J genes are TRBV5-1 and TRBJ2-5; 7 bases align to TRBD1. Germline values: CDR1 SGHRS, CDR2 YFSETQ. J lost 1 base, V lost 4 bases, and 10 bases had no gene match. This CDR3 is 16 amino acids long. CDR3 residues: CASSTTGALSQETQYF. Written as DNA, the CDR3 is TGCGCCAGCAGCACCACAGGGGCGCTGAGCCAAGAGACCCAGTACTTC.

This clonotype came up a few times. This rearrangement joins TRBV20-1 to TRBJ2-5, with 9 bases identical to TRBD1. The germline gives CDR1 DFQATT, CDR2 SNEGSKA (reference sequence). V was pared by 3 bases and J by 0 bases, with 8 bases of the junction left unmatched. CDR3 length: 16 residues. CDR3 bases: TGCAGTGCTAGGGATCCGGGACAGGGCCACCAAGAGACCCAGTACTTC. Its translation: CSARDPGQGHQETQYF.

This clonotype occurred many times. The rearrangement uses TRBV7-2 and TRBJ2-5; the D gene is possibly TRBD1 (6 bases). Germline V gene lookup returns CDR1 SGHTA and CDR2 FQGNSA. This CDR3 is built from 14 residues. Trimming pared 2 bases from V and 0 bases from J, leaving 7 bases between. CDR3 sequence (DNA): TGTGCCAGCAGCTTAAGGGGGAACCAAGAGACCCAGTACTTC. Translation: CASSLRGNQETQYF.

There are a few counts of this clonotype. V usage is TRBV7-9 and J usage is TRBJ2-7, with 8 nucleotides matching TRBD2. Germline CDR1 and CDR2: SEHNR and FQNEAQ (reference sequence). The ends lost 6 bases at V and 6 bases at J; junction bases unmatched: 10. This CDR3 region has 14 residues. CDR3 sequence: CASRSRGVESEQYF. CDR3 nucleotide sequence: TGTGCCAGCAGATCGCGGGGGGTAGAATCCGAGCAGTACTTC. Drawing the rest from reference TRBV7-9 and TRBJ2-7, the complete variable domain is DTGVSQNPRHKITKRGQNVTFRCDPISEHNRLYWYRQTLGQGPEFLTYFQNEAQLEKSRLLSDRFSAERPKGSFSTLEIQRTEQGDSAMYLCASRSRGVESEQYFGPGTRLTVT.

V usage is TRBV7-2 and J usage is TRBJ2-5, with 16 bases aligning to TRBD2. The germline V gene encodes CDR1 SGHTA and CDR2 FQGNSA. The CDR3 loop spans 19 amino acids. With V trimmed by 3 bases and J by 5 bases, 12 bases remained unmatched. CDR3 sequence reads: CASSFVLGTSGGAWETQYF. The CDR3 DNA is TGTGCCAGCAGCTTTGTACTCGGGACTAGCGGGGGGGCGTGGGAGACCCAGTACTTC.

The chain uses TRBV19 and TRBJ2-1; 7 bases align to TRBD2. The CDR3 is made up of 14 amino acids. The trim removed 6 bases at V and 9 bases at J, leaving 11 bases unmatched. Per the germline V gene, CDR1 is LNHDA and CDR2 is SQIVND (reference sequence). The CDR3 DNA reads as TGTGCCAGTAGCCCTGGACTAGAATTTGGTGAGCAGTTCTTC. Its protein is CASSPGLEFGEQFF.

This clonotype was picked up a small number of times. This chain uses TRBV7-9 with TRBJ1-5; tentatively, D is TRBD1 (6 bases). The CDR3 has 13 residues. In germline, CDR1 is SEHNR, CDR2 FQNEAQ (reference sequence). V lost 5 bases, J lost 5 bases, and 10 bases lay in between. CDR3 sequence: CASSPGADQPQHF. CDR3 DNA sequence: TGTGCCAGCAGCCCAGGGGCGGATCAGCCCCAGCATTTT.

The CDR3 reads CSARGWGYGYTF. CDR3 DNA sequence: TGCAGTGCGAGGGGGTGGGGCTATGGCTACACCTTC. The rearrangement uses TRBV20-1 and TRBJ1-2, with D possibly matching TRBD1 (6 bases). Trimming removed 6 bases from V and 4 bases from J, with 12 bases in between. The CDR3 consists of 12 residues. CDR1 and CDR2 (germline): DFQATT, SNEGSKA (reference sequence).

This clonotype was counted ten times or more. The chain recombines TRBV7-2 with TRBJ2-5, with 9 positions matching TRBD2. J lost 5 bases, V lost 3 bases, and 1 base had no gene match. The CDR3 runs to 13 residues. Germline V gene sequence: CDR1 SGHTA, CDR2 FQGNSA. Here the CDR3 DNA reads TGTGCCAGCAGCTTTGCGGGAGGGGAGACCCAGTACTTC. Translating gives CASSFAGGETQYF.

In its sample, this clonotype was seen a few times. The chain has TRBV29-1 and TRBJ2-3, with 7 bases aligning to TRBD2. Germline V gene sequence: CDR1 SQVTM, CDR2 ANQGSEA. There are 14 residues in the CDR3. Trimming cost V 1 base and J 1 base; bases outside gene matches: 2. In DNA form, the CDR3 reads TGCAGCGTTGAAGCGGGGGGTGGCACAGATACGCAGTATTTT. This codes for CSVEAGGGTDTQYF.

In this sample, this clonotype turned up once. The V gene is TRBV6-6, the J gene TRBJ2-3; D is uncertain. V lost 4 bases to trimming and J lost 2 bases, with 10 bases between them. CDR1 is MNHNY and CDR2 is SVGAGI in the germline V gene (reference sequence). There are 14 residues in the CDR3. The CDR3 DNA sequence: TGTGCCAGCAGTTCCTCTACACTCACAGATACGCAGTATTTT. Residues: CASSSSTLTDTQYF.

This clonotype was counted ten times or more. The gene calls are TRBV27 and TRBJ1-5, with 8 bases that match TRBD1. Trimming removed 6 bases from V and 0 bases from J; junction bases left unmatched: 10. Looked up from germline, CDR1 is MNHEY and CDR2 is SMNVEV (reference sequence). The CDR3 contains 17 residues. CDR3 sequence (DNA): TGTGCCAGCAGGGGTACAGGGGGGACTGGTAGCAATCAGCCCCAGCATTTT. It specifies CASRGTGGTGSNQPQHF.

This sequence joins TRBV5-4 and TRBJ2-2; unclear D gene. This CDR3 is built from 15 residues. Between the trimmed V and J ends, which lost 0 bases and 8 bases, there was a span of 14 bases. Germline CDR1 and CDR2: SGHNT and YYREEE (reference sequence). In DNA form, the CDR3 reads TGTGCCAGCAGCTTGGATCAAGGGTTTTCAGGGGAGCTGTTTTTT. Its translation is CASSLDQGFSGELFF.

This clonotype is labeled as medium-sized. The rearrangement joins TRBV6-1 to TRBJ1-1; D is perhaps TRBD1 (6 bases). Trimming removed 4 bases from V and 8 bases from J, with 23 bases in between. This CDR3 comprises 16 residues. From germline, CDR1 is MNHNS and CDR2 SASEGT. This chain's CDR3 is CASSGPQGRDASEAFF. The CDR3 DNA is TGTGCCAGCAGTGGACCACAGGGTAGGGACGCATCAGAAGCTTTCTTT.

This clonotype has ten or more counts. V gene TRBV7-8 combines with J gene TRBJ2-7, with 12 nucleotides matching TRBD1. The CDR3 totals 16 residues. The V gene end was trimmed by 5 bases and the J gene end by 3 bases; junction bases not matched to a gene: 8. From germline, CDR1 is SGHVS and CDR2 FQNEAQ. The CDR3 loop reads CASSQPGQGASYEQYF. CDR3 bases: TGTGCCAGCAGCCAACCGGGACAGGGGGCGAGCTACGAGCAGTACTTC.

At least ten counts were recorded for this clonotype. CDR3 in amino acids: CASSSTGLPPEAFF. In DNA, the CDR3 is TGTGCCAGCAGCTCAACAGGGCTTCCGCCTGAAGCTTTCTTT. This chain joins TRBV6-6 and TRBJ1-1, with D possibly TRBD1 on 6 matching bases. Trimming cost V 6 bases and J 6 bases, with 17 bases left between them. Germline lookup yields CDR1 MNHNY and CDR2 SVGAGI (reference sequence). The CDR3 has 14 amino acids.

The chain couples TRBV2 to TRBJ1-1; unclear D gene. Trimming pared 4 bases from V and 7 bases from J, leaving 7 bases between. The CDR3 is 11 residues long. CDR1 is SNHLY, CDR2 FYNNEI, per germline. The CDR3 DNA reads TGTGCCAGCAGTGTGGACTTTGAAGCTTTCTTT. The encoded protein is CASSVDFEAFF.

V gene TRBV12-3 or TRBV12-4 combines with J gene TRBJ2-7; D ambiguous. V gave up 2 bases and J gave up 3 bases, with 17 bases separating them. CDR3 length: 16 residues. The CDR3 DNA follows: TGTGCCAGCAGTTTACACATCAAGGGATCCCACTACGAGCAGTACTTC. Protein product: CASSLHIKGSHYEQYF.

This clonotype was found many times. J is TRBJ1-5 and V is TRBV11-2, with D tentatively TRBD1 (5 bases). V was pared by 4 bases and J by 6 bases, with 25 bases between. In germline, CDR1 is SGHAT, CDR2 FQNNGV. This CDR3 is built from 18 residues. This CDR3 reads CASSSIWVSQGLGQPQHF. DNA of the CDR3: TGTGCCAGCAGCTCTATATGGGTCTCGCAGGGACTCGGTCAGCCCCAGCATTTT.

This clonotype was detected a few times. V and J are TRBV7-6 and TRBJ1-2; D is undetermined. Germline CDR1 SGHVS, CDR2 FNYEAQ. CDR3 size: 14 residues. Trimming cost V 6 bases and J 6 bases, with 17 bases left between them. CDR3 loop: CASSSQEGSHGYTF. For the CDR3, the DNA is TGTGCCAGCAGTTCCCAGGAGGGAAGCCATGGCTACACCTTC.

Only one count was recorded for this clonotype. The chain joins TRBV3-1 to TRBJ2-1; 10 positions agree with TRBD2. The germline CDR1 and CDR2 sequences are LGHDT and YNNKEL (reference sequence). V lost 4 bases, J lost 8 bases, and 8 bases stayed unmatched. The CDR3 runs 15 residues. For the CDR3, the DNA is TGTGCCAGCAGCCTAGCGGGGGGCCTTTCTGATGAGCAGTTCTTC. Residues: CASSLAGGLSDEQFF.

This clonotype appeared a few times. The chain is built from TRBV12-3 or TRBV12-4 and TRBJ1-3; tentatively, D is TRBD1 (5 bases). This CDR3 region has 15 residues. Trimming left V 5 bases short and J 6 bases short, with 17 bases between. The CDR3 nucleotides read TGTGCCAGCAGTCCGGGGACCCGAAGTGAAAACACCATATATTTT. Its protein is CASSPGTRSENTIYF.

This clonotype has just a few counts. This chain uses TRBV20-1 with TRBJ2-3; 7 bases line up with TRBD1. V lost 2 bases, J lost 1 base, and 6 bases stayed unmatched. There are 15 residues in the CDR3. Germline assignment: CDR1 DFQATT and CDR2 SNEGSKA (reference sequence). The DNA for the CDR3 is TGCAGTGCTAGAAACCAGGGGGACGGCACAGATACGCAGTATTTT. Translated, it gives CSARNQGDGTDTQYF.

CDR3 loop: CASSGTGYGELFF. Here the CDR3 DNA reads TGTGCCAGCAGTGGCACGGGGTACGGGGAGCTGTTTTTT. The chain uses TRBV6-1 and TRBJ2-2, with D perhaps matching TRBD2 (5 bases). Trimming removed 4 bases from V and 7 bases from J, with 10 bases in between. The CDR3 runs to 13 residues. The germline V gene encodes CDR1 MNHNS and CDR2 SASEGT.

This clonotype was detected only once. The chain combines TRBV28 with TRBJ1-6, with D possibly TRBD1 on 5 matching bases. CDR1 is MDHEN and CDR2 is SYDVKM in the germline V gene. V dropped 3 bases and J dropped 5 bases, with 8 bases sitting between them. The CDR3 is 14 residues long. CDR3 protein: CASSFWDHNSPLHF. CDR3 bases: TGTGCCAGCAGTTTCTGGGACCATAATTCACCCCTCCACTTT.

This clonotype was seen a handful of times. The genes are TRBV5-1 and TRBJ2-1; D unresolved. The CDR3 is 16 amino acids. Germline V gene lookup returns CDR1 SGHRS and CDR2 YFSETQ. The V and J ends lost 0 bases and 1 base respectively, with 11 bases between them. This CDR3 is CASSLGAGSSYNEQFF. As DNA, the CDR3 is TGCGCCAGCAGCTTGGGGGCCGGATCTTCCTACAATGAGCAGTTCTTC.